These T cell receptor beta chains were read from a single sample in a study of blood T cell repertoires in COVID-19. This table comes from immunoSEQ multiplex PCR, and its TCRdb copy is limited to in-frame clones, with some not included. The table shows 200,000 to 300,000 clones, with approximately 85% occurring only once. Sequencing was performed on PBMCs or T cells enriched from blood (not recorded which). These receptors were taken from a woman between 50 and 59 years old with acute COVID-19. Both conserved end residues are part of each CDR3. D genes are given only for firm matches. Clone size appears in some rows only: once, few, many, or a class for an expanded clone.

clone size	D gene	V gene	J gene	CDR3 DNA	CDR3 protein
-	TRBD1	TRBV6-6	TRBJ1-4	TGTGCCAGCAGTTCGACAGGGGGCGCCGGTTCCGAAAAACTGTTTTTT	CASSSTGGAGSEKLFF
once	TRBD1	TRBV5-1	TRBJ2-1	TGCGCCAGCAGCACCCGGGACAGGGTGGTCGATGAGCAGTTCTTC	CASSTRDRVVDEQFF
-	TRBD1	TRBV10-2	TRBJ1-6	TGCGCCAGCAGTGAGTCCCAGGGGGGTGATTCACCCCTCCACTTT	CASSESQGGDSPLHF
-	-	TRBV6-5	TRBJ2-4	TGTGCCAGCAGGCCAGGGGATTTGGGTAGGGACATTCAGTACTTC	CASRPGDLGRDIQYF
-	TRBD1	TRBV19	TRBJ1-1	TGTGCCAGTAGTTTGGGTCCGACAGGGGAAGAAGCTTTCTTT	CASSLGPTGEEAFF
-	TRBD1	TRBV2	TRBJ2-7	TGTGCCAGCAGGACAGGGGGCTACCCAAACTACGAGCAGTACTTC	CASRTGGYPNYEQYF
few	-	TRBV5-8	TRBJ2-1	TGTGCCAGCAGCCGACGGACACAACGGGATGAGCAGTTCTTC	CASSRRTQRDEQFF
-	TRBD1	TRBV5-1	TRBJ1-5	TGCGCCAGCAGCACAGGGGGCAATAATCAGCCCCAGCATTTT	CASSTGGNNQPQHF
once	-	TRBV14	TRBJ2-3	TGTGCCAGCAAACGAACAGGATTCACAGATACGCAGTATTTT	CASKRTGFTDTQYF
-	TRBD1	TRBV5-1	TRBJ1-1	TGCGCCAGCAGCTGGGACAGTCACACTGAAGCTTTCTTT	CASSWDSHTEAFF
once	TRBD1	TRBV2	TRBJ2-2	TGTGCCAGCAGGGGACAGGTTTTCACCGGGGAGCTGTTTTTT	CASRGQVFTGELFF
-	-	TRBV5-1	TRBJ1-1	TGCGCCAGCAGCCCCCTAGCGGCTGTTACAGGCACTGAAGCTTTCTTT	CASSPLAAVTGTEAFF
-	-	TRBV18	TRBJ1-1	TGTGCCAGCTCCACAAATCAGGGATCGCACACTGAAGCTTTCTTT	CASSTNQGSHTEAFF
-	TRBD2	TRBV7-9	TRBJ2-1	TGTGCCAGCAGCTTATACCTAGCGGGGGGACACAATGAGCAGTTCTTC	CASSLYLAGGHNEQFF
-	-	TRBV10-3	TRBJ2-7	TGTGCCATCAGTGAACCGGGACAAGCCTTCGGGTCCTCCTCCTACGAGCAGTACTTC	CAISEPGQAFGSSSYEQYF
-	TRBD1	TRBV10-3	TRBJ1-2	TGTGCCATCAGGTGGACAGGGGATAAGAATGGCTACACCTTC	CAIRWTGDKNGYTF
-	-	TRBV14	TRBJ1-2	TGTGCCAGCAGCCAAGATACAACAGACTATGGCTACACCTTC	CASSQDTTDYGYTF
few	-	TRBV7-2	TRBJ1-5	TGTGCCAGCAGCTTAGGAGGAGACCTTGGGCCCCAGCATTTT	CASSLGGDLGPQHF
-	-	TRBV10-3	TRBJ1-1	TGTGCCATCAGTGATAGTAGCGGGGGGAGGTCTGAAGCTTTCTTT	CAISDSSGGRSEAFF
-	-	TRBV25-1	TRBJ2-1	TGTGCCAGCGGGCGGGCCAGCTACAATGAGCAGTTCTTC	CASGRASYNEQFF
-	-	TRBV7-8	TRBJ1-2	TGTGCCAGCAGCTTACCGGGAGGTAACTATGGCTACACCTTC	CASSLPGGNYGYTF
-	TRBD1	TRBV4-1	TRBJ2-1	TGCGCCAGCAGCCGCTCTGTGGGGACAGGGACCAACAATGAGCAGTTCTTC	CASSRSVGTGTNNEQFF
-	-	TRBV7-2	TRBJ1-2	TGTGCCAGCAGCTTAGGACTGCTTAACTATGGCTACACCTTC	CASSLGLLNYGYTF
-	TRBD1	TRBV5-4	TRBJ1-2	TGTGCCAGCAGCCAGGACAGGGTTCCCGCGGGAGGCTACACCTTC	CASSQDRVPAGGYTF
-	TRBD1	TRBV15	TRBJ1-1	TGTGCCACCAGCAGACCTGGGACAGGGAAGTATGAAGCTTTCTTT	CATSRPGTGKYEAFF
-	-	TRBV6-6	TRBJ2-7	TGTGCCAGCTCCCGCTCCTACGAGCAGTACTTC	CASSRSYEQYF
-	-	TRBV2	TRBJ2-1	TGTGCCAGCAGTGGGGAGAGCTCCTACAATGAGCAGTTCTTC	CASSGESSYNEQFF
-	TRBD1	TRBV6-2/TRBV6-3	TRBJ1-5	TGTGCCAGCAGTAAGCAGGGACAGGGAGGGGGTCAGCCCCAGCATTTT	CASSKQGQGGGQPQHF
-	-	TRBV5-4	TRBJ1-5	TGTGCCAGCAGCCCGGGGGGGGATCAGCCCCAGCATTTT	CASSPGGDQPQHF
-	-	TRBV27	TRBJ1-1	TGTGCCAGCAGTTTAAAGGGAGGCGAGACTGAAGCTTTCTTT	CASSLKGGETEAFF
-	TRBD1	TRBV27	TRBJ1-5	TGTGCCAGCAGCTCAGACAGGGGCCGCAATCAGCCCCAGCATTTT	CASSSDRGRNQPQHF
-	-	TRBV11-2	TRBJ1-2	TGTGCCAGCAGCTTCACAGAAGCTAACTATGGCTACACCTTC	CASSFTEANYGYTF
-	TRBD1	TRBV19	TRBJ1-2	TGTGCCAGTAGCCGCGGACAGGATGGCTATGGCTACACCTTC	CASSRGQDGYGYTF
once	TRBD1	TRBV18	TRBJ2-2	TGTGCCAGCTCACCAGACAGGGTTGGAACCGGGGAGCTGTTTTTT	CASSPDRVGTGELFF
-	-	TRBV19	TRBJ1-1	TGTGCCAGTACCCAGGTAGGGGGGAACACTGAAGCTTTCTTT	CASTQVGGNTEAFF
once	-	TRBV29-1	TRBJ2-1	TGCAGCGTTGAACAGTACAATGAGCAGTTCTTC	CSVEQYNEQFF
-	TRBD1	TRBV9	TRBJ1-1	TGTGCCAGCAGCGTAGACCCGGCGGGACAGGGGAACACTGAAGCTTTCTTT	CASSVDPAGQGNTEAFF
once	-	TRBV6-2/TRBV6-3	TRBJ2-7	TGTGCCAGCAGTTGGCCCTCCTACGAGCAGTACTTC	CASSWPSYEQYF
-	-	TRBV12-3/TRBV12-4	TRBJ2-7	TGTGCCAGCAGTTCCGGGACAACCGAGCAGTACTTC	CASSSGTTEQYF
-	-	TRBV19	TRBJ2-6	TGTGCCAGTAGTATATCCCCGGGGGCCAACGTCCTGACTTTC	CASSISPGANVLTF
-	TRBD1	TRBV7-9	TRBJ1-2	TGTGCCAGCAGCTACCAGCAGGGGGCTTACTATGGCTACACCTTC	CASSYQQGAYYGYTF
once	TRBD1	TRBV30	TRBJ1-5	TGTGCCTGGACTACCGGGACAGGGTATCAGCCCCAGCATTTT	CAWTTGTGYQPQHF
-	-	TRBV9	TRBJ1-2	TGTGCCAGCAGCCCCACAACAGGTGTAGGCTACACCTTC	CASSPTTGVGYTF
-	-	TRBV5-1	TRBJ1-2	TGCGCCAGCAGCCCAGGACGGAGGCAAGGCTACACCTTC	CASSPGRRQGYTF
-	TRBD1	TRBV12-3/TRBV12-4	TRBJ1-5	TGTGCCAGCAGTCTTACAGGGGTCCAGCCCCAGCATTTT	CASSLTGVQPQHF
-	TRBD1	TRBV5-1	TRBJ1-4	TGCGCCAGCAGCACGGCCGGGACAGGGAAAGAAAAACTGTTTTTT	CASSTAGTGKEKLFF
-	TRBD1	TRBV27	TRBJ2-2	TGTGCCAGCAGTTTTTCGGGACAGGGTACGACCGGGGAGCTGTTTTTT	CASSFSGQGTTGELFF
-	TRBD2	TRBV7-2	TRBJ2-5	TGTGCCAGCAGCTTAACGAAGCTAGCGGGTTACGAGACCCAGTACTTC	CASSLTKLAGYETQYF
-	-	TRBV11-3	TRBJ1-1	TGTGCCAGCAGCCAACAGCCCGGCACTGAAGCTTTCTTT	CASSQQPGTEAFF
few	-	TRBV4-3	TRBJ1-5	TGCGCCAGCAGCCAAGACGGGGTGGAAAATCAGCCCCAGCATTTT	CASSQDGVENQPQHF
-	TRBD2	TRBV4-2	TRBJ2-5	TGTGCCAGCAGCCAAGCCGCGACTAGCGGGGGGGCCCAAGAGACCCAGTACTTC	CASSQAATSGGAQETQYF
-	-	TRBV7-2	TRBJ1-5	TGTGCCAGCAGCCAAGGCAGGGGTGGCAATCAGCCCCAGCATTTT	CASSQGRGGNQPQHF